A single T cell receptor beta chain is shown here with its context. The sample is drawn from a study of technical replicates of blood from four donors. Germline V gene data show CDR1 as MGHRA and CDR2 as YSYEKL. The CDR3 runs to 14 residues. V lost 4 bases and J lost 0, with 10 bases in between. The repertoire was sequenced with immunoSEQ multiplex PCR; TCRdb's copy has only in-frame clones and lacks some. The data show over 10,000 clones, 86% seen once. This sequence was found in a human donor in good health. The sequenced sample consisted of PBMCs. The chain employs TRBV4-1 and TRBJ2-7, with D possibly matching TRBD2 (6 bases). CDR3 DNA sequence: TGCGCCAGCAGCCCCACGGGAGACTCCTACGAGCAGTACTTC. Encoded protein: CASSPTGDSYEQYF.